This TCR beta chain emerged from a study of blood T cell repertoires in COVID-19 (dated by TCRdb to about 2020). Study-level background: Samples covering the acute and convalescent phases of COVID-19 were provided by collaborators in the United States, Italy and Spain. The material from the prospective study consisted of cDNA or gDNA derived from T cells, B-cell-depleted T cells, or PBMCs. Subjects who had been exposed to COVID-19, were actively infected with it, or had recovered from it provided the deeply sampled blood TCRbeta repertoires that made up the dataset. A freely available public database, intended as a resource for researchers studying the immune response to SARS-CoV-2, is where the repertoires were released. Samples came from the ongoing ImmuneRACE study (first 160 participants) plus 1,254 subjects from 6 global collaborators. Sample metadata almost always included a de-identified subject ID, COVID-19 status, age in years and sex. Where available, HLA class I and class II types were taken from metadata supplied by the sample provider and were not determined by assay-based typing.

A note on this clone: It lacks a known antigen. Nothing much larger sits one base from this clone, and base qualities are not available.

There are 13 amino acids in the CDR3, from cysteine to phenylalanine inclusive. Of all the DNA, just the CDR3 is kept, 39 bases in frame from base 1. The germline V gene (reference sequence) supplies CDR1 LGHDT and CDR2 YNNKEL. Trimmed from V: 2 bases; trimmed from J: 10 bases; junction bases lacking a gene match: 6. Overall study results and their limits: Clinical and demographic metadata were provided uncurated, with the amount varying by source and participant.

The collaborating institutions used their own protocols to collect whole blood in K2EDTA tubes. For TCRbeta analysis, collaborators shipped samples as frozen whole blood, isolated PBMCs, or DNA extracted from either of those sample types. TCRbeta CDR3 regions were amplified from genomic DNA using the immunoSEQ Assay, a bias-controlled multiplex PCR. Turning to the authors' computational methods: Nucleated cell counts per sample were estimated from amplification of reference gene primers within the assay. Sequence reads were collapsed and filtered to measure the absolute abundance of every unique TCRbeta CDR3 rearrangement. For each sample, productive Simpson clonality was calculated by taking the square root of Simpson's diversity index across productive rearrangements. In its TCRdb copy, this immuneACCESS table keeps in-frame sequences only and misses some clones. Where compared with another copy, unresolved V genes explain less than half of these, and the others have no known cause. For V, J and clone size, that table is used; D and trimming come from the DNA. The sample table contains 200,000 to 300,000 clones; only one count was recorded for 80% to 90% of them. The top ten constitute about 4% of the sample.

The chain joins TRBV3-1 (or the pseudogene TRBV3-2) to TRBJ1-1, with 8 bases aligning to TRBD1. Material: peripheral blood. This TCR was recovered from a woman between 40 and 50 years old with acute or convalescent COVID-19. The DNA sequence is as follows: TGTGCCAGCAGCCAATCAGGGGGCCGAACAGCTTTCTTT. The encoded protein is CASSQSGGRTAFF.